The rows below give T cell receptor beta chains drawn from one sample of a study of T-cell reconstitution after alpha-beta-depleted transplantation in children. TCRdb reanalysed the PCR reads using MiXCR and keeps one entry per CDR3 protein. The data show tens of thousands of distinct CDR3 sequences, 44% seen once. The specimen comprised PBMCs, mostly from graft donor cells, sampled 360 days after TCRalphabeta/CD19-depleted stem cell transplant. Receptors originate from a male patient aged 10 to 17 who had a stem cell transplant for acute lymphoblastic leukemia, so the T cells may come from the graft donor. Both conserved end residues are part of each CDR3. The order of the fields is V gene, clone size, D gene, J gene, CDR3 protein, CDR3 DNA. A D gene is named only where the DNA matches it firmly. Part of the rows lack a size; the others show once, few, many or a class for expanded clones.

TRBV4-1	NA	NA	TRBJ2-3	CASSQVLVATDTQYF	TGCGCCAGCAGCCAAGTATTGGTGGCTACAGATACGCAGTATTTT
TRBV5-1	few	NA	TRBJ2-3	CASSLDRDPFDTQYF	TGCGCCAGCAGCTTGGACAGGGACCCTTTCGATACGCAGTATTTT
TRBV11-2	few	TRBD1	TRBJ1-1	CASSPGTGGWTNTEAFF	TGTGCCAGCAGCCCCGGGACAGGGGGATGGACGAACACTGAAGCTTTCTTT
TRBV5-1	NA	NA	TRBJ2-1	CASSLVGGSYNEQFF	TGCGCCAGCAGCTTGGTCGGGGGCTCCTACAATGAGCAGTTCTTC
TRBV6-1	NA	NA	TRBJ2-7	CASSLTEDYEQYF	TGTGCCAGCAGCCTGACGGAAGACTACGAGCAGTACTTC
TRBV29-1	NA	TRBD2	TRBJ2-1	CSVDPGLAGYNEQFF	TGCAGCGTTGACCCGGGACTAGCGGGTTACAATGAGCAGTTCTTC
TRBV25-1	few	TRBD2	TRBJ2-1	CASRGLAGHNEQFF	TGTGCCAGCAGAGGACTAGCGGGTCACAATGAGCAGTTCTTC
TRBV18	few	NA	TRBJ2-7	CASSGHYEQYF	TGTGCCAGCTCGGGGCACTACGAGCAGTACTTC
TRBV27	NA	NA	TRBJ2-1	CASSILADSYNEQFF	TGTGCCAGCAGTATATTAGCGGACTCCTACAATGAGCAGTTCTTC
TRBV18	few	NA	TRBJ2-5	CASSPQEGRRAKETQYF	TGTGCCAGCTCACCACAGGAAGGGAGAAGGGCAAAAGAGACCCAGTACTTC
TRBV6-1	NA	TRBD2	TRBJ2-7	CASGRGGLAAWEQYF	TGTGCCAGCGGGAGGGGGGGACTAGCGGCTTGGGAGCAGTACTTC
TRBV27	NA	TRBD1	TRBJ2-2	CASSFEGQGGTGELFF	TGTGCCAGCAGTTTTGAGGGACAGGGGGGCACCGGGGAGCTGTTTTTT
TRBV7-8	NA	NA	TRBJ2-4	CASSLSPGVGLDIQYF	TGTGCCAGCAGCTTATCCCCGGGGGTCGGGTTAGACATTCAGTACTTC
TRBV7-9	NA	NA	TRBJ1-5	CASTDSPNQPQHF	TGTGCCAGCACCGACAGCCCAAATCAGCCCCAGCATTTT
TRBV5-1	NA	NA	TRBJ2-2	CASSLGPPTGELFF	TGCGCCAGCAGCCTGGGCCCCCCTACCGGGGAGCTGTTTTTT
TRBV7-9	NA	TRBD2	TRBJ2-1	CASKVAGDWVSNEQFF	TGTGCCAGCAAGGTGGCGGGAGATTGGGTGAGCAATGAGCAGTTCTTC
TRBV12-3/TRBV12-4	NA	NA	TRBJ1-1	CASSPQGSAAFF	TGTGCCAGCAGCCCGCAGGGTTCTGCAGCTTTCTTT
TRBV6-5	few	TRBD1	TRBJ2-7	CASSYSTGTGGDEQYF	TGTGCCAGCAGTTACTCGACAGGGACAGGGGGCGACGAGCAGTACTTC
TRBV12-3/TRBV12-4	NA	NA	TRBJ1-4	CASSFRPRGDEKLFF	TGTGCCAGCAGTTTCCGTCCCAGGGGTGACGAAAAACTGTTTTTT
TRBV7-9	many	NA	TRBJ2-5	CASRGPGTMETQYF	TGTGCCAGCCGTGGCCCCGGGACAATGGAGACCCAGTACTTC
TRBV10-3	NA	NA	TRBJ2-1	CASLGDLQTNEQFF	TGTGCCAGCTTAGGGGATCTCCAGACGAATGAGCAGTTCTTC
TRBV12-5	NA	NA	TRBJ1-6	CASGRLQGPNSPLHF	TGTGCTAGTGGCCGCCTACAGGGCCCCAATTCACCCCTCCACTTT
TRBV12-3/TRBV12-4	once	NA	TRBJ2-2	CASSVGPGNTGELFF	TGTGCCAGCTCGGTGGGCCCGGGGAACACCGGGGAGCTGTTTTTT
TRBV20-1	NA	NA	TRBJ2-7	CSASKNMDEQYF	TGCAGTGCTAGTAAAAATATGGACGAGCAGTACTTC
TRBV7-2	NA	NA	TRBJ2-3	CASSVNPLQDTQYF	TGTGCCAGCAGCGTAAATCCCCTTCAGGATACGCAGTATTTT
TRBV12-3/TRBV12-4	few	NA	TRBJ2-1	CASSFFRGPHNEQFF	TGTGCCAGCAGTTTTTTCAGGGGACCCCACAATGAGCAGTTCTTC
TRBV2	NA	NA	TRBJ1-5	CASSDVTYSNQPQHF	TGTGCCAGCAGTGACGTCACTTATAGCAATCAGCCCCAGCATTTT
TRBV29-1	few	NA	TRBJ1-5	CRTGNQPQHF	TGCCGTACCGGGAATCAGCCCCAGCATTTT
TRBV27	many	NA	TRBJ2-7	CASRRPEGWQYF	TGTGCCAGCCGCCGCCCCGAGGGGTGGCAGTACTTC